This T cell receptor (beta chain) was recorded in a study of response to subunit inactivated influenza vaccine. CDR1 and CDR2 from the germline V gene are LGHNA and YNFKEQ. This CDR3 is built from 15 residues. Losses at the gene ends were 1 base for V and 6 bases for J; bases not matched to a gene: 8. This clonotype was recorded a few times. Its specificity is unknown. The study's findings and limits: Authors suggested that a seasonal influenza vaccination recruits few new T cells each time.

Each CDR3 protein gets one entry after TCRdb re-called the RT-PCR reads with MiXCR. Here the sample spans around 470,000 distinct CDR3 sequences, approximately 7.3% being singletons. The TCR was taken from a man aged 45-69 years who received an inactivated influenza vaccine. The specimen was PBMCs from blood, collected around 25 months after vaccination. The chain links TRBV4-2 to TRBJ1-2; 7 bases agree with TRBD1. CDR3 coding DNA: TGTGCCAGCAGCCAAGCGAGGGGGCGGAGCGATGGCTACACCTTC. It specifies CASSQARGRSDGYTF.